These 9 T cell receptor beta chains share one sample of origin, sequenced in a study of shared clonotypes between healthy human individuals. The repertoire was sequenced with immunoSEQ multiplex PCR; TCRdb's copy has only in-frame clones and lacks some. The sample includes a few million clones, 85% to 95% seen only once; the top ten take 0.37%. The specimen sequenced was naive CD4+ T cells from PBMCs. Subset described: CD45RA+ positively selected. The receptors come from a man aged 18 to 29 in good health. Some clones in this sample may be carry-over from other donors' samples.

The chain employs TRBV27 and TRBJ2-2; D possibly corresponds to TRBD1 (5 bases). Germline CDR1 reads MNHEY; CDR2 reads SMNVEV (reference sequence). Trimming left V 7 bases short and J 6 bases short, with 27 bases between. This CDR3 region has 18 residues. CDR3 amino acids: CASKPWGWGLESPGELFF. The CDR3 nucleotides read TGTGCCAGCAAACCGTGGGGCTGGGGTCTAGAAAGCCCCGGGGAGCTGTTTTTT.

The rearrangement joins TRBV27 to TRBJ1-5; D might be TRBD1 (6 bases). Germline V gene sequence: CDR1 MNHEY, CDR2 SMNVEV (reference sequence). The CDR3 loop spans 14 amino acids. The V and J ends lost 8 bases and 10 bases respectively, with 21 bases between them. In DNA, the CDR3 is TGTGCCAGCTGGAAGGGGACTCCAGGGGAACCCCAGCATTTT. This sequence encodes CASWKGTPGEPQHF.

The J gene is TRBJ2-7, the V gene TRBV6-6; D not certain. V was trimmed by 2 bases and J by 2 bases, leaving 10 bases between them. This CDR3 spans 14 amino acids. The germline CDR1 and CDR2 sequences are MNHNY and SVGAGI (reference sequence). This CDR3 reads CASSYVQPAYEQYF. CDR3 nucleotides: TGTGCCAGCAGTTACGTGCAACCAGCCTACGAGCAGTACTTC.

The CDR3 is CASSRSGRGFNEQFF. The CDR3 nucleotides read TGTGCCAGCAGTCGAAGCGGGAGAGGTTTCAATGAGCAGTTCTTC. The J gene is TRBJ2-1, the V gene TRBV28; TRBD2 agrees at 8 bases. The CDR3 runs to 15 residues. Germline trimming cut 5 bases from V and 6 bases from J; bases unmatched to any gene: 9. Germline assignment: CDR1 MDHEN and CDR2 SYDVKM.

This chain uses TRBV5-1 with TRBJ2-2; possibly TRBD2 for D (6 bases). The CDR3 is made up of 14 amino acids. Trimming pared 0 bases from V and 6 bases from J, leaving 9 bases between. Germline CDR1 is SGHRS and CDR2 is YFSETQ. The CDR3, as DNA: TGCGCCAGCAGCTTGGACCGGGAGTCCGGGGAGCTGTTTTTT. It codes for CASSLDRESGELFF.

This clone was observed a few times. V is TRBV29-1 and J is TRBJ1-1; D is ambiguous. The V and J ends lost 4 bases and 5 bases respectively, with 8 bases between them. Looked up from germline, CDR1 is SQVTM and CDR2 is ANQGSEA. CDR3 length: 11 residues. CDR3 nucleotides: TGCAGCGTTGCAACGGGGACTGAAGCTTTCTTT. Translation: CSVATGTEAFF.

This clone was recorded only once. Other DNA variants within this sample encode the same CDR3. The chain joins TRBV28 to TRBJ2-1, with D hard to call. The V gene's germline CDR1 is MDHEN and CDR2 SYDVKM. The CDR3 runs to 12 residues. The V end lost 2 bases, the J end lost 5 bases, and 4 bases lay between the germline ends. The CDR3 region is CASSLLHNEQFF. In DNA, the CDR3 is TGTGCCAGCAGTTTACTCCACAATGAGCAGTTCTTC.

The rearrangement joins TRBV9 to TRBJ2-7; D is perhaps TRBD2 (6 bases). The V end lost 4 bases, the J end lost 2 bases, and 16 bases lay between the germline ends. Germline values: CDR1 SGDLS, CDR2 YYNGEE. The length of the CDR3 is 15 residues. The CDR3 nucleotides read TGTGCCAGCAGCTCCCAGGGACTGGAGACCTACGAGCAGTACTTC. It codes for CASSSQGLETYEQYF.

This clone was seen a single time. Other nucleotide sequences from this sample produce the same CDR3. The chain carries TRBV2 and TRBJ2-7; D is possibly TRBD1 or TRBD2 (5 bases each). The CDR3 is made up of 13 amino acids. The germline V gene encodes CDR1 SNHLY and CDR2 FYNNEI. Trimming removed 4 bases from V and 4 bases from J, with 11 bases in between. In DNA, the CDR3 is TGTGCCAGCAGTGGTTGGGGCGGGTACGAGCAGTACTTC. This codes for CASSGWGGYEQYF.